Shown below are 29 T cell receptor beta chains from a single sample sequenced in a study of blood T cell repertoires in COVID-19. Using immunoSEQ multiplex PCR, the repertoire was profiled, and TCRdb retains in-frame clones only, with some absent. The sample holds around 130,000 clones, 80% to 90% seen once. Sequenced: peripheral blood. These receptors originate from a human donor in a cohort sampled during active COVID-19.

The CDR3 DNA sequence: TGCGCCAGCAGCTGGGGGGGACAGGCGGGTAATGAAAAACTGTTTTTT. Its translation: CASSWGGQAGNEKLFF. V and J are TRBV5-1 and TRBJ1-4; 8 bases map to TRBD1. Trimming removed 3 bases from V and 4 bases from J; junction bases left unmatched: 8. Looked up from germline, CDR1 is SGHRS and CDR2 is YFSETQ. CDR3 length equals 16 residues.

The chain recombines TRBV6-4 with TRBJ2-1, with 9 nucleotides matching TRBD1. V was clipped by 5 bases and J by 7 bases; unmatched bases: 9. Germline loops: CDR1 MRHNA, CDR2 SNTAGT. The CDR3 totals 15 residues. CDR3 in DNA: TGTGCCAGCAGTACCGGACAGGGGATGGGGAATGAGCAGTTCTTC. This gives the protein CASSTGQGMGNEQFF.

This rearrangement joins TRBV3-1 (or the pseudogene TRBV3-2) to TRBJ2-5, with 16 bases fitting TRBD2. CDR3 length equals 17 residues. J lost 6 bases, V lost 4 bases, and 8 bases had no gene match. Germline CDR1 and CDR2: LGHDT and YNNKEL (reference sequence). Here the CDR3 reads CASSPGLAGGRSKTQYF. The DNA for the CDR3 is TGTGCCAGCAGCCCGGGACTAGCGGGGGGGCGGTCGAAGACCCAGTACTTC.

This clone has a single count. This chain links TRBV7-9 with TRBJ1-4; 7 bases fit TRBD1. The trim removed 1 base at V and 0 bases at J, leaving 8 bases unmatched. The length of the CDR3 is 18 residues. Germline V lookup: CDR1 SEHNR, CDR2 FQNEAQ (reference sequence). The chain's CDR3 is CASSLVFTGVTTNEKLFF. The CDR3 bases are TGTGCCAGCAGCTTAGTGTTTACAGGGGTTACAACTAATGAAAAACTGTTTTTT.

V and J are TRBV5-1 and TRBJ2-6, with 9 nucleotides matching TRBD1. Trimming removed 4 bases from V and 2 bases from J; junction bases left unmatched: 16. Germline CDR1 is SGHRS and CDR2 is YFSETQ. The CDR3 length is 20 residues. This CDR3 reads CASSDRTGELGVAGANVLTF. The CDR3 nucleotides read TGCGCCAGCAGCGACCGGACAGGGGAACTTGGAGTAGCTGGGGCCAACGTCCTGACTTTC.

V gene TRBV11-1 combines with J gene TRBJ1-2; weak D call: TRBD1 (5 bases). The V gene's germline CDR1 is SGHAT and CDR2 FQDESV (reference sequence). Trimming shortened V by 3 bases and J by 4 bases, and 15 bases separated the two germline ends. This CDR3 is built from 15 residues. CDR3 DNA: TGTGCCAGCAGCTTCGGGGGACTGGGGGGCTATGGCTACACCTTC. Its protein product is CASSFGGLGGYGYTF.

This rearrangement joins TRBV4-2 to TRBJ2-7; TRBD2 might be the D (5 bases). The CDR3 has 16 amino acids. The germline gives CDR1 LGHNA, CDR2 YNFKEQ. The V end lost 0 bases, the J end lost 3 bases, and 15 bases lay between the germline ends. CDR3 sequence reads: CASSQDSLAGSYEQYF. CDR3 coding DNA: TGTGCCAGCAGCCAAGATTCCCTCGCGGGTAGCTACGAGCAGTACTTC.

This chain joins TRBV19 and TRBJ1-1, with 7 bases lining up with TRBD1. The CDR3 has 13 residues. V gave up 3 bases and J gave up 6 bases; unmatched junction bases: 4. Germline V gene sequence: CDR1 LNHDA, CDR2 SQIVND (reference sequence). The CDR3 region is CASSIRQGAEAFF. The CDR3 region has the DNA TGTGCCAGTAGTATCAGGCAGGGGGCTGAAGCTTTCTTT. Full variable domain (missing parts from reference TRBV19 and TRBJ1-1): DGGITQSPKYLFRKEGQNVTLSCEQNLNHDAMYWYRQDPGQGLRLIYYSQIVNDFQKGDIAEGYSVSREKKESFPLTVTSAQKNPTAFYLCASSIRQGAEAFFGQGTRLTVV.

The CDR3 DNA sequence: TGTGCCAGCAGCCCCTGGATCAGCGAAACGAACCTCTGGGAGCAGTACTTC. This gives the protein CASSPWISETNLWEQYF. This sequence joins TRBV12-1 and TRBJ2-7; the table's D call, TRBD2, has no DNA check behind it. TRBV12-1 is reported as a pseudogene. This CDR3 comprises 17 residues.

The CDR3 DNA follows: TGTGCCAGTAGTCTAATCCCGGGACAGGGAATAGACGAGCAGTACTTC. It yields the protein CASSLIPGQGIDEQYF. The chain recombines TRBV19 with TRBJ2-7, with 9 nucleotides matching TRBD1. The CDR3 extends over 16 amino acids. The trim removed 5 bases at V and 5 bases at J, leaving 13 bases unmatched. CDR1 LNHDA and CDR2 SQIVND come from the germline V gene (reference sequence).

Here the CDR3 DNA reads TGTGCCAGTAGTATATCCCGGATCGGGACAGGGGCTCTCTCCTCTGGAAACACCATATATTTT. Protein: CASSISRIGTGALSSGNTIYF. This rearrangement joins TRBV19 to TRBJ1-3, with TRBD1 matching 10 bases. The CDR3 runs to 21 residues. The V gene end was trimmed by 2 bases and the J gene end by 0 bases; junction bases not matched to a gene: 16. From germline, CDR1 is LNHDA and CDR2 SQIVND (reference sequence).

The V call is TRBV27, the J call TRBJ2-3; TRBD2 agrees at 9 bases. V was clipped by 4 bases and J by 2 bases; unmatched bases: 7. From germline, CDR1 is MNHEY and CDR2 SMNVEV (reference sequence). The CDR3 has 16 amino acids. CDR3 nucleotide sequence: TGTGCCAGCAGTTCCGCCAAGCGGGGGGACACAGATACGCAGTATTTT. Protein: CASSSAKRGDTDTQYF.

CDR3 DNA: TGTGCCAGCTCACCGACAGGGGAACGGCTCGGGGAGCTGTTTTTT. Translated, it gives CASSPTGERLGELFF. The V and J genes are TRBV18 and TRBJ2-2; 8 nucleotides match TRBD1. Germline lookup yields CDR1 KGHSH and CDR2 LQKENI. V lost 3 bases and J lost 7; bases outside the gene matches: 7. CDR3 length: 15 residues.

This clone was observed a few times. The rearrangement joins TRBV5-1 to TRBJ2-7; D call uncertain. This CDR3 comprises 13 residues. Trimming cost V 0 bases and J 4 bases, with 8 bases left between them. Germline V gene data show CDR1 as SGHRS and CDR2 as YFSETQ. The CDR3: CASSLATEYEQYF. CDR3 DNA sequence: TGCGCCAGCAGCTTGGCCACAGAGTACGAGCAGTACTTC.

The J gene is TRBJ2-1, the V gene TRBV7-2, with 9 nucleotides matching TRBD2. The CDR3 extends over 15 amino acids. Trimming at V came to 5 bases and at J to 4 bases, leaving 6 bases not matched to a gene. Germline values: CDR1 SGHTA, CDR2 FQGNSA. CDR3 amino acids: CASSKERGEYNEQFF. CDR3 DNA: TGTGCCAGCAGCAAAGAGCGGGGGGAATACAATGAGCAGTTCTTC.

This chain links TRBV29-1 with TRBJ2-1; TRBD2 aligns across 9 bases. In germline, CDR1 is SQVTM, CDR2 ANQGSEA. V shed 5 bases, J shed 5 bases, and the junction held 4 bases outside the gene matches. CDR3 length: 13 residues. The CDR3 sequence is CSVILAGNNEQFF. As DNA, the CDR3 is TGCAGCGTTATTCTAGCGGGGAACAATGAGCAGTTCTTC.

The V call is TRBV7-6, the J call TRBJ2-1; D is perhaps TRBD2 (6 bases). The ends were cut back, 3 bases at V and 0 bases at J, with 15 bases in the middle. The CDR3 extends over 17 amino acids. The germline CDR1 and CDR2 sequences are SGHVS and FNYEAQ. The CDR3 DNA reads as TGTGCCAGCAGCTTTGCCCCGGGGGTATTCTCCTACAATGAGCAGTTCTTC. It translates to CASSFAPGVFSYNEQFF. The full variable domain, rest sourced from reference TRBV7-6 and TRBJ2-1, is GAGVSQSPRYKVTKRGQDVALRCDPISGHVSLYWYRQALGQGPEFLTYFNYEAQQDKSGLPNDRFSAERPEGSISTLTIQRTEQRDSAMYRCASSFAPGVFSYNEQFFGPGTRLTVL.

This chain links TRBV15 with TRBJ1-1; TRBD1 agrees at 7 bases. This CDR3 is 17 amino acids long. V lost 0 bases to trimming and J lost 1 base; unmatched junction nucleotides: 8. Germline CDR1 LNHNV, CDR2 YYDKDF (reference sequence). DNA of the CDR3: TGTGCCACCAGCAGAGATCGGGACCCAGGGGGGAACACTGAAGCTTTCTTT. Translated, it gives CATSRDRDPGGNTEAFF. Full variable domain (rest looked up from reference TRBV15 and TRBJ1-1): DAMVIQNPRYQVTQFGKPVTLSCSQTLNHNVMYWYQQKSSQAPKLLFHYYDKDFNNEADTPDNFQSRRPNTSFCFLDIRSPGLGDTAMYLCATSRDRDPGGNTEAFFGQGTRLTVV.

This rearrangement joins TRBV7-2 to TRBJ1-2, with a tentative D call TRBD1 (6 bases). The CDR3 has 13 residues. The V gene lost 2 bases and the J gene lost 8 bases, with 12 bases spanning the gap. Germline loops: CDR1 SGHTA, CDR2 FQGNSA. The CDR3 nucleotides are TGTGCCAGCAGCTTACAGCAGGGGAGAGGCTACACCTTC. Protein sequence: CASSLQQGRGYTF.

The chain joins TRBV19 to TRBJ2-3, with D perhaps TRBD2 (5 bases). The CDR3 is 14 amino acids. The V gene's germline CDR1 is LNHDA and CDR2 SQIVND (reference sequence). The ends were cut back, 3 bases at V and 6 bases at J, with 13 bases in the middle. The CDR3 here is CASSILLGADTQYF. CDR3 sequence (DNA): TGTGCCAGTAGTATCCTTCTGGGAGCCGATACGCAGTATTTT.

The chain employs TRBV15 and TRBJ2-1; no firm D call. The CDR3 extends over 16 amino acids. Per the germline V gene, CDR1 is LNHNV and CDR2 is YYDKDF (reference sequence). Trimming left V 1 base short and J 2 bases short, with 12 bases between. CDR3 sequence reads: CATSRVPAGTYNEQFF. The CDR3 bases are TGTGCCACCAGCAGAGTCCCAGCAGGCACCTACAATGAGCAGTTCTTC.

This clone has only a few counts. The CDR3, as DNA: TGTGCCTGGAGTCCCGACAGGGACCAGCCCCAGCATTTT. It yields the protein CAWSPDRDQPQHF. The chain combines TRBV30 with TRBJ1-5; 7 positions agree with TRBD1. CDR1 is GTSNPN and CDR2 is SVGIG in the germline V gene (reference sequence). The CDR3 has 13 residues. J was trimmed by 7 bases and V by 2 bases; bases with no gene match: 5.

The chain uses TRBV6-6 and TRBJ1-1; 9 bases agree with TRBD1. The germline CDR1 and CDR2 sequences are MNHNY and SVGAGI (reference sequence). This CDR3 has 15 amino acids. V shed 6 bases, J shed 0 bases, and the junction held 5 bases outside the gene matches. The CDR3 protein is CASRGQGQMNTEAFF. Written as DNA, the CDR3 is TGTGCCAGCAGAGGACAGGGGCAAATGAACACTGAAGCTTTCTTT.

This rearrangement joins TRBV7-5 to TRBJ2-3; TRBD2 is the table's D call and was not checked against the DNA. TRBV7-5 is noted as a pseudogene. The CDR3 spans 17 residues. The CDR3 loop reads CARSSSPGCWVTDTQYF. The CDR3 nucleotides read TGTGCCAGAAGCTCTAGCCCCGGCTGTTGGGTCACAGATACGCAGTATTTT.

This chain uses TRBV7-8 with TRBJ2-7, with TRBD2 matching over 13 bases. The CDR3 runs 17 residues. Germline loops: CDR1 SGHVS, CDR2 FQNEAQ. Losses at the gene ends were 1 base for V and 7 bases for J; bases not matched to a gene: 10. In DNA, the CDR3 is TGTGCCAGCAGCTTAGGCGGGACTAGCGGGGAGGTCGGGGAGCAGTACTTC. This translates into CASSLGGTSGEVGEQYF.

The chain couples TRBV19 to TRBJ1-6; a weak D match, TRBD1 (6 bases). V was shortened by 6 bases and J by 6 bases, with 12 bases between the two germline ends. Germline-derived CDR1 and CDR2 are LNHDA and SQIVND (reference sequence). The CDR3 loop spans 14 amino acids. The CDR3 coding sequence is TGTGCCAGTAGAGTGGAGACAGGTAATTCACCCCTCCACTTT. Amino acids: CASRVETGNSPLHF.

The genes are TRBV11-3 and TRBJ2-5; 7 nucleotides align to TRBD2. Germline CDR1 and CDR2: SGHNT and YENEEA. The CDR3 extends over 14 amino acids. After removal of 5 bases from V and 5 bases from J, the junction contained 8 bases not matched to a gene. The CDR3 nucleotides are TGTGCCAGCAGCCAATCAGCGGGGTCGGAGACCCAGTACTTC. Its translation: CASSQSAGSETQYF.

V gene TRBV24-1 combines with J gene TRBJ2-3, with 15 bases fitting TRBD2. Germline V lookup: CDR1 KGHDR, CDR2 SFDVKD. CDR3 size: 21 residues. V lost 2 bases, J lost 1 base, and 12 bases stayed unmatched. In DNA form, the CDR3 reads TGTGCCACCAGTGATTCGGTGGGACTAGCGGGGGGAACCCGCGGCACAGATACGCAGTATTTT. It specifies CATSDSVGLAGGTRGTDTQYF.

The chain is built from TRBV30 and TRBJ2-1; tentative D call: TRBD2 (6 bases). This CDR3 is 12 amino acids long. Germline V CDR1 and CDR2: GTSNPN, SVGIG (reference sequence). Trimming took off 5 bases at V and 5 bases at J, with 10 bases between the two ends. The CDR3 region is CAWSPGDNEQFF. DNA of the CDR3: TGTGCCTGGTCTCCGGGGGACAATGAGCAGTTCTTC.